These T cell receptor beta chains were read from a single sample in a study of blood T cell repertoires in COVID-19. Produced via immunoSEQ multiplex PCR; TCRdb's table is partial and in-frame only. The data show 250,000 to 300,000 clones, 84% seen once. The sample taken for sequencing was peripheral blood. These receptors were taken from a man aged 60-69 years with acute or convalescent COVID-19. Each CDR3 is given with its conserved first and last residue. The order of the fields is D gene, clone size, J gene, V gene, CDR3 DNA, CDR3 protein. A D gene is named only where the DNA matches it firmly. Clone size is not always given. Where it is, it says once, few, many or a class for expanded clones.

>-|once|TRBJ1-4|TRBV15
TGTGCCTCGGCGGTTTCAACTAATGAAAAACTGTTTTTT
CASAVSTNEKLFF
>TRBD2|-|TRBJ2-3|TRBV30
TGTGCTCGGACTAGCGGGGGCACAGATACGCAGTATTTT
CARTSGGTDTQYF
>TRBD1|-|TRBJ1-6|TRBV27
TGTGCCAGCAGTTTATCGGGGACAGGGGGCCGACTTCCCCTCCACTTT
CASSLSGTGGRLPLHF
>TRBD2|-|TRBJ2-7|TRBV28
TGTGCCAGCAGTTTAGTCCCGACTAGCGGGGGCTACGAGCAGTACTTC
CASSLVPTSGGYEQYF
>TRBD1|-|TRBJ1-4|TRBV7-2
TGTGCCAGCAGCTCACTGGGACAGGGAATTGAAAAACTGTTTTTT
CASSSLGQGIEKLFF
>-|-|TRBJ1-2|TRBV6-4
TGTGCCAGCAGTGATGGACAGCTCTATGGCTACACCTTC
CASSDGQLYGYTF
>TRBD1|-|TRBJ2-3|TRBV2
TGTGCCAGCATTTTTACCACAGGGGGCTTGGGCACAGATACGCAGTATTTT
CASIFTTGGLGTDTQYF
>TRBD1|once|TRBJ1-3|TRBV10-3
TGTGCCATCCAGGGGGAAGGAAACACCATATATTTT
CAIQGEGNTIYF
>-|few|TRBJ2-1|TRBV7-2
TGTGCCAGCAGCACTCAATCCCGACAGAGCTCCTACAATGAGCAGTTCTTC
CASSTQSRQSSYNEQFF
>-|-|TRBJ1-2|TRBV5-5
TGTGCCAGCAGCTCTAACACTGGACAGAACGGCTACACCTTC
CASSSNTGQNGYTF
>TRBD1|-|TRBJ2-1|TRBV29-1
TGCAGCGTCTCTCAGGGGGTCTCCTACAATGAGCAGTTCTTC
CSVSQGVSYNEQFF
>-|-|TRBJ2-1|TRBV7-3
TGTGCCAGCAGCTTAACTAGGGGGTTTGGCAATGAGCAGTTCTTC
CASSLTRGFGNEQFF
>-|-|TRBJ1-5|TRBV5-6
TGTGCCAGCAGCTTTAAGGACAGAAACAATCAGCCCCAGCATTTT
CASSFKDRNNQPQHF
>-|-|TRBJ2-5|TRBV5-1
TGCGCCAGCAGCTTGGCCCTACTGCAAGAGACCCAGTACTTC
CASSLALLQETQYF
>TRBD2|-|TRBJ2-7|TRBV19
TGTGCCAGTCGGACTCGGGGGGGCGCCTCCTACGAGCAGTACTTC
CASRTRGGASYEQYF
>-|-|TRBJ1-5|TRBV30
TGTGCCTGGAGTGTATCGGACACGCCCCAGCATTTT
CAWSVSDTPQHF
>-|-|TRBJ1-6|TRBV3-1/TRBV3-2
TGTGCCAGCAGCCAAGAGGGTCTGAGGTCACCCCTCCACTTT
CASSQEGLRSPLHF
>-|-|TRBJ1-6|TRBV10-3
TGTGCCATCAGTGGTGAGACAGGTCGCCCCCTCCACTTT
CAISGETGRPLHF
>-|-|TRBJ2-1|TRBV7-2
TGTGCCAGCAGCCAAACATACTACAATGAGCAGTTCTTC
CASSQTYYNEQFF
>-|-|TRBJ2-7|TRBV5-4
TGTGCCAGCAGCACCCGGGGCGGGGGCTTCTACGAGCAGTACTTC
CASSTRGGGFYEQYF
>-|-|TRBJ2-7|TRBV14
TGTGCCAGCAGCCAAGTCCCAGACCGGGGGGAGCAGTACTTC
CASSQVPDRGEQYF
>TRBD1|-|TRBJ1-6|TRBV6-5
TGTGCCAGCAGTAGGGGGACAGGATCCAATTCACCCCTCCACTTT
CASSRGTGSNSPLHF
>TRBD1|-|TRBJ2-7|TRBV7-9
TGTGCCAGCACGGACAGGGGGCGGCACGAGCAGTACTTC
CASTDRGRHEQYF
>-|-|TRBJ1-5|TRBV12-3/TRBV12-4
TGTGCCAGCAGTTTTGAGGGCCCCTCGGCCCAGCATTTT
CASSFEGPSAQHF
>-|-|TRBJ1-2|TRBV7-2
TGTGCCAGCAGCCTCTGGGCCTCCTATGGCTACACCTTC
CASSLWASYGYTF
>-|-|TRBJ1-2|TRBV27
TGTGCCAGCAGTTTACAGGGGTATGAGTGGACCTTC
CASSLQGYEWTF
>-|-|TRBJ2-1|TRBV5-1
TGCGCCAGCAGGGGGACTGCGGGTAATGAGCAGTTCTTC
CASRGTAGNEQFF
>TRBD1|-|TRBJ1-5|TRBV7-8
TGTGCCAGCAGCTCCTCGGGACCCAGGGGGCAGCCCCAGCATTTT
CASSSSGPRGQPQHF
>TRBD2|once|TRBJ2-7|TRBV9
TGTGCCAGCAGCGTAGGGGAGCGGGAAGGAACCTACGAGCAGTACTTC
CASSVGEREGTYEQYF
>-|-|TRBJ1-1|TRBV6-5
TGTGCCAGCAGTTACCCCGGGGGGCCAATTGAAGCTTTCTTT
CASSYPGGPIEAFF
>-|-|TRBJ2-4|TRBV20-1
TGCAGTGCTAACGAGAAAAACATTCAGTACTTC
CSANEKNIQYF
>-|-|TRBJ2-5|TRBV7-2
TGTGCCAGCAGCGTCGGGGGTTTGGGCGAGACCCAGTACTTC
CASSVGGLGETQYF
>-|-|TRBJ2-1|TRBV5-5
TGTGCCAGCAACCGTCTAGGAACGGACAATGAGCAGTTCTTC
CASNRLGTDNEQFF
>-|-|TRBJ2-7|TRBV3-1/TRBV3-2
TGTGCCAGCAGCCAAGATCCCCGCTACGAGCAGTACTTC
CASSQDPRYEQYF
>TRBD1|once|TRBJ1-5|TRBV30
TGTGCCTGGAGTGTACCGGCGGACAGGCTTAATCAGCCCCAGCATTTT
CAWSVPADRLNQPQHF
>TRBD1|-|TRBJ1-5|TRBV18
TGTGCCAGCTCACCACAGGTCACCAGGGGGAATCAGCCCCAGCATTTT
CASSPQVTRGNQPQHF
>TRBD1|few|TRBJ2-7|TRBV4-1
TGCGCCAGCAGCCAAGATCGTACAGGGGTTCGCGAGCAGTACTTC
CASSQDRTGVREQYF
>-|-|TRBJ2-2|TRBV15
TGTGCCACCAGCAGACTTAGTGGTGCTTCTCTTGGCGGGGAGCTGTTTTTT
CATSRLSGASLGGELFF
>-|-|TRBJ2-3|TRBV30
TGTGCCTGCGTAGACTTCTTCGGCACAGATACGCAGTATTTT
CACVDFFGTDTQYF
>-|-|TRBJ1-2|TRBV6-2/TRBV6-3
TGTGCCAGCGGCCAACGGGATCCGCGCTTC
CASGQRDPRF
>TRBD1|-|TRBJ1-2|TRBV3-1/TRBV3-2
TGTGCCAGCAGCCTTGGGACAGGCGTCTATGGCTACACCTTC
CASSLGTGVYGYTF
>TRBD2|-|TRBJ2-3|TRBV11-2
TGTGCCAGCAGCTTAGATCTGCGGGGGACGCAGTATTTT
CASSLDLRGTQYF
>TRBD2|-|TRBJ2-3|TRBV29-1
TGCAGCGTTCAGGGGTCACCACGTAGCGGGGGGGCCACAGATACGCAGTATTTT
CSVQGSPRSGGATDTQYF
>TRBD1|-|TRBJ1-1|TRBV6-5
TGTGCCAGCAGCTTACGGACAGGGAACACTGAAGCTTTCTTT
CASSLRTGNTEAFF
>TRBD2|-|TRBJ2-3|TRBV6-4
TGTGCCAGCAGTGAAAGCGGGAGATTAGATACGCAGTATTTT
CASSESGRLDTQYF